These 9 T cell receptor beta chains share one sample of origin, sequenced in a study of cytomegalovirus exposure and HLA in healthy donors. The PCR had 60 Vbeta and 13 Jbeta primers. Profiling relied on immunoSEQ multiplex PCR, and the TCRdb table lists in-frame clones only, not all of them. The sample lists over 150,000 clones, approximately 77% seen once, with 6% to 8% in the top ten. Sequenced sample: PBMCs. The receptors originated from a male donor in good health and CMV-seropositive.

This clone occurred once. The V gene is TRBV5-1, the J gene TRBJ2-7; 13 bases are shared with TRBD2. The CDR3 runs 15 residues. The germline gives CDR1 SGHRS, CDR2 YFSETQ. With 4 bases clipped from V and 7 bases from J, the junction kept 8 bases outside the gene matches. CDR3: CASSLRLAGGDEQYF. CDR3 bases: TGCGCCAGCAGCCTACGACTAGCGGGGGGAGATGAGCAGTACTTC.

This clone was counted once. The chain joins TRBV5-1 to TRBJ1-2, with no clear D. V lost 0 bases, J lost 4 bases, and 4 bases lay in between. The CDR3 contains 12 residues. Germline V gene sequence: CDR1 SGHRS, CDR2 YFSETQ. As DNA, the CDR3 is TGCGCCAGCAGCTTGGAGAGCTATGGCTACACCTTC. Translating it yields CASSLESYGYTF.

CDR3 loop: CASSDSGDNEKLFF. In nucleotides, the CDR3 is TGTGCCAGCAGCGACTCCGGCGATAATGAAAAACTGTTTTTT. The chain links TRBV6-6 to TRBJ1-4; D call uncertain. This CDR3 is built from 14 residues. CDR1 MNHNY and CDR2 SVGAGI come from the germline V gene (reference sequence). Deletions cut 6 bases from V and 4 bases from J, with 12 bases between.

This chain connects TRBV9 to TRBJ1-2; maybe TRBD1 (5 bases). The CDR3 length is 17 residues. Germline CDR1 is SGDLS and CDR2 is YYNGEE. V lost 3 bases and J 3 bases, leaving 21 bases between the germline ends. The CDR3 DNA reads as TGTGCCAGCAGCGATTTCGTGGTGGGGCTAGGGCACTATGGCTACACCTTC. Its translation: CASSDFVVGLGHYGYTF.

The chain joins TRBV19 to TRBJ1-2; possibly TRBD1 for D (6 bases). The CDR3 covers 13 residues. Germline assignment: CDR1 LNHDA and CDR2 SQIVND (reference sequence). V gave up 4 bases and J gave up 5 bases, with 11 bases separating them. In DNA form, the CDR3 reads TGTGCCAGTAGTAAGCAGGGGTTATATGGCTACACCTTC. This sequence encodes CASSKQGLYGYTF.

This clone was seen a few times. The chain has TRBV27 and TRBJ1-5, with 9 bases matching TRBD1. Germline V gene sequence: CDR1 MNHEY, CDR2 SMNVEV (reference sequence). The CDR3 extends over 16 amino acids. With 4 bases clipped from V and 7 bases from J, the junction kept 11 bases outside the gene matches. CDR3 coding DNA: TGTGCCAGCAGTTCGACTCCGGACAGGGGAGGGCAGCCCCAGCATTTT. Its translation: CASSSTPDRGGQPQHF.

The chain employs TRBV4-2 and TRBJ2-2; 12 nucleotides line up with TRBD1. The germline V gene encodes CDR1 LGHNA and CDR2 YNFKEQ. J was trimmed by 8 bases and V by 0 bases; bases with no gene match: 13. The CDR3 has 19 residues. The CDR3 reads CASSQDLGDRGLLIGELFF. In DNA, the CDR3 is TGTGCCAGCAGCCAAGATTTGGGGGACAGGGGGCTCCTCATAGGGGAGCTGTTTTTT.

This chain links TRBV5-4 with TRBJ1-1; 12 bases fit TRBD1. This CDR3 contains 16 residues. Germline-derived CDR1 and CDR2 are SGHNT and YYREEE (reference sequence). V was clipped by 7 bases and J by 5 bases; unmatched bases: 12. CDR3: CASGPGTGGSVTEAFF. The DNA for the CDR3 is TGTGCCAGCGGCCCCGGGACAGGGGGCTCGGTGACTGAAGCTTTCTTT.

This sequence joins TRBV5-1 and TRBJ2-3, with 15 bases that match TRBD2. With 4 bases clipped from V and 5 bases from J, the junction kept 14 bases outside the gene matches. CDR3 length: 19 amino acids. Per germline, CDR1 SGHRS and CDR2 YFSETQ. The CDR3 loop reads CASSPRGTSGGPLGDTQYF. CDR3 DNA sequence: TGCGCCAGCAGCCCAAGGGGGACTAGCGGGGGGCCCTTAGGAGATACGCAGTATTTT.